The sequence of this T cell receptor beta chain was determined in a study of vaccination and CD4 T cells after COVID-19. At the level of the study: The cells in question were stimulated using overlapping spike peptides derived from SARS-CoV-2, HCoV-NL63, HCoV-OC43 and HCoV-229E.

With 0 bases removed from V and 1 base from J, the gap between germline ends came to 16 bases. This CDR3 contains 19 residues. CDR1 and CDR2 (germline): LNHNV, YYDKDF (reference sequence). Concerning this clonotype itself: What it binds is not known.

The treatment was: approximately nine-day PBMC culture with coronavirus spike peptide pools or control peptides (ViraFEST assay). With the Oncomine TCR Beta short-read assay, DNA from cultured CD4+ T cells was sequenced. Using its own MiXCR run on the PCR reads, TCRdb lists one record per CDR3 protein. In the table there are some 13,000 distinct CDR3 sequences, 35% of which are singletons. This clonotype originated in a human donor who had recovered from COVID-19. Sequencing was carried out using CD4+ T cells from blood, cultured in vitro. This rearrangement joins TRBV15 to TRBJ2-6, with D possibly TRBD1 on 7 matching bases. The CDR3 DNA reads TGTGCCACCAGCAGAGAGCAGGAGGGGGCTGCTTCTGGGGCCAACGTCCTGACTTTC. Translated, it gives CATSREQEGAASGANVLTF.